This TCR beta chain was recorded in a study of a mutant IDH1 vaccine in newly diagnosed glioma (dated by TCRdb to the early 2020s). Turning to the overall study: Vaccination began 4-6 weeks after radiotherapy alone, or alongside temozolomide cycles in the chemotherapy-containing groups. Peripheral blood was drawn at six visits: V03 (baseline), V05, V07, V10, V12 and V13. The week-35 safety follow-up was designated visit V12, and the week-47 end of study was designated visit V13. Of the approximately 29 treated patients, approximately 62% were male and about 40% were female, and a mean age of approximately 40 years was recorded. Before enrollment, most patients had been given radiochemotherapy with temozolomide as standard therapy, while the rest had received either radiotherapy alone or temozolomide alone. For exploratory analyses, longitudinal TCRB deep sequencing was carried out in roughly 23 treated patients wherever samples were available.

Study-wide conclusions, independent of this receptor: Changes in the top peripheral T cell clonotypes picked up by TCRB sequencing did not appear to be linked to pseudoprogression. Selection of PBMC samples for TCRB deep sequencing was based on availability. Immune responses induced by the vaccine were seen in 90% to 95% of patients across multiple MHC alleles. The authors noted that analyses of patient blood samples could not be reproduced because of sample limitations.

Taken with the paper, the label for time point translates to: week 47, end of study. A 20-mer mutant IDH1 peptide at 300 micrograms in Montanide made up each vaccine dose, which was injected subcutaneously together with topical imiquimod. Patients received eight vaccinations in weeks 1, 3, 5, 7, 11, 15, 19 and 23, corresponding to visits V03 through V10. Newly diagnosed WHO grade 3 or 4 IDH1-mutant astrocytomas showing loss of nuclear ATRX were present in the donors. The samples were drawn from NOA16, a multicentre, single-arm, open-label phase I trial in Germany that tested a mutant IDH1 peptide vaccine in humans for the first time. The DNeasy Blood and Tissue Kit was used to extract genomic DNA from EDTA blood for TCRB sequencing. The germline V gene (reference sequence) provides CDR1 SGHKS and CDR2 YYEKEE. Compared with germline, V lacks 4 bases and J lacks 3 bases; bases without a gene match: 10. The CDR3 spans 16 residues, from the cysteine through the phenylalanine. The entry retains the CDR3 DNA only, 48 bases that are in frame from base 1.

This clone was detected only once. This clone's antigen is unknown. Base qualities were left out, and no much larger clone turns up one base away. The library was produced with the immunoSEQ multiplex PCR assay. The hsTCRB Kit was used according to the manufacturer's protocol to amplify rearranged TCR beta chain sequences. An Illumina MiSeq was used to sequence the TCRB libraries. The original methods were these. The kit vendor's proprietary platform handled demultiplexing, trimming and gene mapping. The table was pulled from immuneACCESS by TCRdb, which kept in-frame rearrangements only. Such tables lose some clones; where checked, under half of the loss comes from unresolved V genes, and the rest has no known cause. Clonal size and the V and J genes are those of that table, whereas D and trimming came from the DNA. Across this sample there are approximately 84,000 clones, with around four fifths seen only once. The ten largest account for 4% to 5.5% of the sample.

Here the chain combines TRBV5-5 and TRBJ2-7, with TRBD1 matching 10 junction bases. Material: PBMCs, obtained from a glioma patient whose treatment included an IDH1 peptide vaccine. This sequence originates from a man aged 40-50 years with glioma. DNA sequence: TGTGCCAGCAGCCTACGGAGGGACAGGGGTGGCTACGAGCAGTACTTC. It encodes CASSLRRDRGGYEQYF.